Following are 11 T cell receptor beta chains from one sample sequenced in a study of T cells in localized non-small cell lung cancer. Libraries were prepared by immunoSEQ multiplex PCR; TCRdb keeps only in-frame clonotypes and omits some of them. The data show fewer than 35,000 clones, with about 88% seen just once and about 3.2% held by the top ten. The specimen was peripheral blood, collected before any cancer treatment. These receptors were collected from a female donor of 60 years or more with stage I lung adenocarcinoma.

V usage is TRBV28 and J usage is TRBJ2-7, with D perhaps TRBD2 (5 bases). The CDR3 has 14 amino acids. The V and J ends lost 1 base and 2 bases respectively, with 9 bases between them. Looked up from germline, CDR1 is MDHEN and CDR2 is SYDVKM. The CDR3 here is CASSLYDGTYEQYF. CDR3 coding DNA: TGTGCCAGCAGTTTATATGACGGGACCTACGAGCAGTACTTC.

The chain couples TRBV19 to TRBJ1-2; possible D gene TRBD1, 6 bases. Trimming took off 5 bases at V and 3 bases at J, with 13 bases between the two ends. The CDR3 is 14 residues long. CDR1 LNHDA and CDR2 SQIVND come from the germline V gene (reference sequence). DNA of the CDR3: TGTGCCAGTAGTCGGACAGAGGGGGACTATGGCTACACCTTC. This codes for CASSRTEGDYGYTF.

The table lists this clone with a count of one. The J gene is TRBJ2-1, the V gene TRBV2, with TRBD2 as a possible D gene (5 bases). CDR1 SNHLY and CDR2 FYNNEI come from the germline V gene. The CDR3 loop spans 13 amino acids. V gave up 9 bases and J gave up 0 bases, with 9 bases separating them. CDR3 DNA: TGTGCCAGTAGGAGGACCTCCTACAATGAGCAGTTCTTC. Translating gives CASRRTSYNEQFF. The whole variable domain, remainder taken from reference TRBV2 and TRBJ2-1, is EPEVTQTPSHQVTQMGQEVILRCVPISNHLYFYWYRQILGQKVEFLVSFYNNEISEKSEIFDDQFSVERPDGSNFTLKIRSTKLEDSAMYFCASRRTSYNEQFFGPGTRLTVL.

The chain recombines TRBV29-1 with TRBJ1-1, with 8 nucleotides matching TRBD1. V was pared by 5 bases and J by 3 bases, with 5 bases of the junction left unmatched. Germline V gives CDR1 SQVTM, CDR2 ANQGSEA. The CDR3 has 13 amino acids. The CDR3 coding sequence is TGCAGCGTTTCACAGGGGGGACACACTGAAGCTTTCTTT. Amino acid sequence: CSVSQGGHTEAFF.

The V call is TRBV5-1, the J call TRBJ1-2; D might be TRBD1 (6 bases). Germline CDR1 reads SGHRS; CDR2 reads YFSETQ. Trimming took off 0 bases at V and 8 bases at J, with 14 bases between the two ends. CDR3 length: 14 amino acids. The chain's CDR3 is CASSLEGGLGGYTF. The DNA for the CDR3 is TGCGCCAGCAGCTTGGAAGGGGGGCTGGGCGGCTACACCTTC. The full variable domain, its missing parts supplied by reference TRBV5-1 and TRBJ1-2, is KAGVTQTPRYLIKTRGQQVTLSCSPISGHRSVSWYQQTPGQGLQFLFEYFSETQRNKGNFPGRFSGRQFSNSRSEMNVSTLELGDSALYLCASSLEGGLGGYTFGSGTRLTVV.

The V gene is TRBV10-3, the J gene TRBJ2-1; 7 bases align to TRBD2. CDR1 is ENHRY and CDR2 is SYGVKD in the germline V gene. The V gene end was trimmed by 6 bases and the J gene end by 7 bases; junction bases not matched to a gene: 18. This CDR3 contains 17 residues. The CDR3: CAISGRVSRELGNEQFF. DNA of the CDR3: TGTGCCATCAGCGGCCGGGTATCGCGGGAGTTGGGTAATGAGCAGTTCTTC.

This sequence joins TRBV6-5 and TRBJ2-5, with D unclear. Trimming cost V 0 bases and J 3 bases, with 5 bases left between them. The CDR3 contains 13 residues. Germline loops: CDR1 MNHEY, CDR2 SVGAGI. CDR3 coding DNA: TGTGCCAGCAGTTACTCGGGTAAAGAGACCCAGTACTTC. Its translation: CASSYSGKETQYF.

This clone was detected once. The chain joins TRBV11-2 to TRBJ2-5; TRBD2 matches 8 bases. Germline CDR1 is SGHAT and CDR2 is FQNNGV. The CDR3 has 14 amino acids. V lost 5 bases, J lost 5 bases, and 7 bases stayed unmatched. This chain's CDR3 is CASSQSGSGETQYF. The DNA of the CDR3 is TGTGCCAGCAGCCAGAGCGGGAGCGGGGAGACCCAGTACTTC. Full variable domain (missing parts from reference TRBV11-2 and TRBJ2-5): EAGVAQSPRYKIIEKRQSVAFWCNPISGHATLYWYQQILGQGPKLLIQFQNNGVVDDSQLPKDRFSAERLKGVDSTLKIQPAKLEDSAVYLCASSQSGSGETQYFGPGTRLLVL.

The gene calls are TRBV7-9 and TRBJ1-2, with 8 bases identical to TRBD1. CDR3 length: 17 amino acids. V shed 1 base, J shed 3 bases, and the junction held 10 bases outside the gene matches. Per the germline V gene, CDR1 is SEHNR and CDR2 is FQNEAQ (reference sequence). CDR3 protein: CASSLGGQDVGYYGYTF. As DNA, the CDR3 is TGTGCCAGCAGCTTAGGGGGACAGGACGTCGGCTACTATGGCTACACCTTC. The variable domain in full, completed from reference TRBV7-9 and TRBJ1-2, reads DTGVSQNPRHKITKRGQNVTFRCDPISEHNRLYWYRQTLGQGPEFLTYFQNEAQLEKSRLLSDRFSAERPKGSFSTLEIQRTEQGDSAMYLCASSLGGQDVGYYGYTFGSGTRLTVV.

The rearrangement joins TRBV15 to TRBJ1-3, with D hard to call. This CDR3 spans 15 amino acids. Germline CDR1 reads LNHNV; CDR2 reads YYDKDF (reference sequence). Between the trimmed V and J ends, which lost 4 bases and 0 bases, there was a span of 10 bases. CDR3 loop: CATSTGPLSGNTIYF. The CDR3 coding sequence is TGTGCCACCAGCACCGGACCCCTCTCTGGAAACACCATATATTTT.

The chain links TRBV6-1 to TRBJ2-5; no firm D call. Germline lookup yields CDR1 MNHNS and CDR2 SASEGT. The CDR3 totals 14 residues. V was shortened by 4 bases and J by 6 bases, with 15 bases between the two germline ends. The CDR3: CASSVVAQLQTQYF. DNA for the CDR3: TGTGCCAGCAGTGTAGTTGCACAGCTCCAGACCCAGTACTTC.